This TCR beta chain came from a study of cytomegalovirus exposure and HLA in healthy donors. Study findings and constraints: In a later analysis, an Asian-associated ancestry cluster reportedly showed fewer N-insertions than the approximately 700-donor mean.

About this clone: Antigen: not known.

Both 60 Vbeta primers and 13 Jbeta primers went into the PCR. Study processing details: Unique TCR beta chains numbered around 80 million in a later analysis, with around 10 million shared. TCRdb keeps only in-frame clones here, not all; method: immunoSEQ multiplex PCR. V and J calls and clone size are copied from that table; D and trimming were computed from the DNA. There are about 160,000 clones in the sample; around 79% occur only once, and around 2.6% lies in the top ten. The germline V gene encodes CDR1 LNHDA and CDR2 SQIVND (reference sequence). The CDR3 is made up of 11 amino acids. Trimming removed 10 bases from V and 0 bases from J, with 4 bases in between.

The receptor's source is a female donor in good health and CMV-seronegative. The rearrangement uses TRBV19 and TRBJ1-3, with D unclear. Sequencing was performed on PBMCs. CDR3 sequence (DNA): TGTGCCACCTCCTCTGGAAACACCATATATTTT. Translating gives CATSSGNTIYF. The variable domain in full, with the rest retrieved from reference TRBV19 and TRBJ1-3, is DGGITQSPKYLFRKEGQNVTLSCEQNLNHDAMYWYRQDPGQGLRLIYYSQIVNDFQKGDIAEGYSVSREKKESFPLTVTSAQKNPTAFYLCATSSGNTIYFGEGSWLTVV.